A single sample is the source of the 10 T cell receptor beta chains below, sequenced in a study of cytomegalovirus exposure and HLA in healthy donors. Vbeta (60) and Jbeta (13) primers were used in the PCR. Generated by immunoSEQ multiplex PCR, the TCRdb table keeps only in-frame clones and is missing some. The table includes more than 90,000 clones, around 74% detected once. The sequencing input was PBMCs. The receptors come from a man aged 35-49 years in good health and CMV-seropositive.

The rearrangement joins TRBV11-3 to TRBJ2-3; TRBD1 matches at 9 bases. The CDR3 has 14 amino acids. Germline values: CDR1 SGHNT, CDR2 YENEEA. With 5 bases clipped from V and 3 bases from J, the junction kept 3 bases outside the gene matches. This chain's CDR3 is CASSHGQGTDTQYF. CDR3 nucleotides: TGTGCCAGCAGCCACGGACAGGGGACAGATACGCAGTATTTT.

This chain connects TRBV10-3 to TRBJ1-1, with D possibly being TRBD1 (5 bases). Germline CDR1 and CDR2: ENHRY and SYGVKD. With 4 bases removed from V and 4 bases from J, the gap between germline ends came to 10 bases. The CDR3 extends over 13 amino acids. The CDR3 region is CAISVQGTTEAFF. As DNA, the CDR3 is TGTGCCATCAGTGTTCAGGGTACCACTGAAGCTTTCTTT.

The V gene is TRBV11-2, the J gene TRBJ2-7; TRBD2 matches at 9 bases. This CDR3 has 13 amino acids. Germline loops: CDR1 SGHAT, CDR2 FQNNGV. V lost 3 bases, J lost 3 bases, and 0 bases stayed unmatched. For the CDR3, the DNA is TGTGCCAGCAGCTTTAGCGGGGGCTACGAGCAGTACTTC. This codes for CASSFSGGYEQYF.

V and J are TRBV2 and TRBJ1-4; D is ambiguous. V gave up 10 bases and J gave up 13 bases, with 22 bases separating them. Germline CDR1 reads SNHLY; CDR2 reads FYNNEI. The CDR3 has 13 amino acids. The CDR3 protein is CATSSGRSLGLFF. The CDR3 DNA sequence: TGTGCCACATCCTCCGGTCGGAGTTTGGGACTGTTTTTT.

The chain has TRBV6-1 and TRBJ1-2; 9 bases fit TRBD1. This CDR3 comprises 12 residues. Unmatched junction bases numbered 5, after V lost 6 bases and J lost 9 bases. Germline V gene sequence: CDR1 MNHNS, CDR2 SASEGT. CDR3 in DNA: TGTGCCAGCAGGGCCGGGACAGGGCGCTACACCTTC. Its protein product is CASRAGTGRYTF.

This clone was observed once. The chain links TRBV6-1 to TRBJ2-1, with 8 nucleotides matching TRBD2. The CDR3 is 14 residues long. The V segment lost 7 bases and the J segment 8 bases; nucleotides outside the gene matches: 10. The germline CDR1 and CDR2 sequences are MNHNS and SASEGT. The CDR3 sequence: CASKKAGESDEQFF. In DNA, the CDR3 is TGTGCCAGCAAGAAAGCGGGAGAGAGCGATGAGCAGTTCTTC.

The genes are TRBV28 and TRBJ2-7, with 7 bases matching TRBD1. Unmatched junction bases numbered 4, after V lost 2 bases and J lost 3 bases. This CDR3 is 14 amino acids long. Per germline, CDR1 MDHEN and CDR2 SYDVKM. Here the CDR3 DNA reads TGTGCCAGCAGTTTAGTGGGGGACAGCTACGAGCAGTACTTC. It encodes CASSLVGDSYEQYF.

The chain joins TRBV4-2 to TRBJ2-1, with 8 bases fitting TRBD1. This CDR3 is built from 17 residues. The J segment lost 2 bases and the V segment lost 0 bases, leaving 6 bases of the junction unmatched. Germline CDR1 and CDR2: LGHNA and YNFKEQ. The CDR3: CASSQDPKQGAYNEQFF. The CDR3 DNA reads as TGTGCCAGCAGCCAAGATCCGAAACAGGGGGCCTACAATGAGCAGTTCTTC.

The chain employs TRBV6-1 and TRBJ2-6; no definite D call. The CDR3 extends over 17 amino acids. Trimming cost V 4 bases and J 0 bases, with 13 bases left between them. Germline CDR1 is MNHNS and CDR2 is SASEGT. CDR3 sequence (DNA): TGTGCCAGCAGTGGGCAGGCGATCTCCTCTGGGGCCAACGTCCTGACTTTC. Protein: CASSGQAISSGANVLTF.

The genes are TRBV14 and TRBJ1-2; TRBD1 might be the D (5 bases). The CDR3 sequence is 15 residues long. Per germline, CDR1 SGHDN and CDR2 FVKESK. V was clipped by 0 bases and J by 3 bases, with 11 bases between them. The DNA of the CDR3 is TGTGCCAGCAGCCAAGATCCAGGGCCCTACTATGGCTACACCTTC. Protein product: CASSQDPGPYYGYTF.